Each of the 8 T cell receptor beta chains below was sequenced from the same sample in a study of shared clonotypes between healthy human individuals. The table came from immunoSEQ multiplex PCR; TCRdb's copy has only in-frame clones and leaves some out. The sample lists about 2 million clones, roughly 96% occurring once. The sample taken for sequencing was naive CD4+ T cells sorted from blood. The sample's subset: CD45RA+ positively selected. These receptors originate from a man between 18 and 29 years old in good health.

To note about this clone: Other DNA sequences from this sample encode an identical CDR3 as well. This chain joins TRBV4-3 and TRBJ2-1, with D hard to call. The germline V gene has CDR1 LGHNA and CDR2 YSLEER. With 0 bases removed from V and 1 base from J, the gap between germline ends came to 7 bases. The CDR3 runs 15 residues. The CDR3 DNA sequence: TGCGCCAGCAGCCAAGAGGGCGGATCCTACAATGAGCAGTTCTTC. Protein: CASSQEGGSYNEQFF.

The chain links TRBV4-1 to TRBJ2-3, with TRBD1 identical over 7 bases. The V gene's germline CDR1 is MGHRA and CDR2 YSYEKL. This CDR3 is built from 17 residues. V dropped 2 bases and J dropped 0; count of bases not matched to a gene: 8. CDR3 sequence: CASSQRTGERSTDTQYF. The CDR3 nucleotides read TGCGCCAGCAGCCAAAGAACAGGGGAAAGGAGCACAGATACGCAGTATTTT.

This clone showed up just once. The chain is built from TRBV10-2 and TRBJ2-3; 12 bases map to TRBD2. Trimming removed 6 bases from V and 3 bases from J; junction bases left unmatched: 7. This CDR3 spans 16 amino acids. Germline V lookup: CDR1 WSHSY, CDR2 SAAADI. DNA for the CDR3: TGCGCCAGCAGGGAGACTAGCGGGAGTAAGACAGATACGCAGTATTTT. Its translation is CASRETSGSKTDTQYF.

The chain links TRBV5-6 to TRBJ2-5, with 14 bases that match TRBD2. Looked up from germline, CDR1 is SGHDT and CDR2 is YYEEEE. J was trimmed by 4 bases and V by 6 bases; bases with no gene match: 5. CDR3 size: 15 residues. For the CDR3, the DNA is TGTGCCAGCACCACCGGGACTAGCGGGAGAGAGACCCAGTACTTC. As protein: CASTTGTSGRETQYF. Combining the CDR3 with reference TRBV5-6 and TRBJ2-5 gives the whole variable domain DAGVTQSPTHLIKTRGQQVTLRCSPKSGHDTVSWYQQALGQGPQFIFQYYEEEERQRGNFPDRFSGHQFPNYSSELNVNALLLGDSALYLCASTTGTSGRETQYFGPGTRLLVL.

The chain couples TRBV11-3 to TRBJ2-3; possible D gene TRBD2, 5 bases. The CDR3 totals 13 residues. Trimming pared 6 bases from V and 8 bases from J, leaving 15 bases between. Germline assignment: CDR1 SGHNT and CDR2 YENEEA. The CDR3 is CASSSAVRGTQYF. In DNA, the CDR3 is TGTGCCAGCAGTTCAGCGGTTCGGGGTACGCAGTATTTT.

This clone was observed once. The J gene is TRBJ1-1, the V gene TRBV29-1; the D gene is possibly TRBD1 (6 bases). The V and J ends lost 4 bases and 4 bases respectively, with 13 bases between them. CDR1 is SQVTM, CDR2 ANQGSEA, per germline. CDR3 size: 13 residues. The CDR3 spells CSVVKGGGTEAFF. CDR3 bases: TGCAGCGTTGTTAAGGGGGGCGGCACTGAAGCTTTCTTT.

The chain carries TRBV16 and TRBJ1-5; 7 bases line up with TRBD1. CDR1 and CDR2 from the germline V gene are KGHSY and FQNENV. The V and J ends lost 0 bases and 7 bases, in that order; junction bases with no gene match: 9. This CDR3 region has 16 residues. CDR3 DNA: TGTGCCAGCAGCCAATCGGCAGGGGGAGGCCGACAGCCCCAGCATTTT. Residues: CASSQSAGGGRQPQHF.

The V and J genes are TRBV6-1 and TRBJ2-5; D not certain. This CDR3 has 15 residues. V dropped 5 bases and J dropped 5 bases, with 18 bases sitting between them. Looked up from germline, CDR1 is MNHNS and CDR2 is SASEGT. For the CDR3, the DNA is TGTGCCAGCAGTCCCTCCATTAAGGTCCGGGAGACCCAGTACTTC. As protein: CASSPSIKVRETQYF.